The rows below give T cell receptor beta chains drawn from one sample of a study of human T cells and chemical hapten exposure. One entry per CDR3 protein results from TCRdb running MiXCR on the RACE reads. The sample yields around 80,000 distinct CDR3 sequences, over 8.5% seen once. The sequencing sample was made of whole blood. The source of these receptors is a male donor in good health. Some clones in this sample may be carry-over from other donors' samples. Both conserved end residues are part of each CDR3. D genes are given only for firm matches. The size entry is marked missing in some rows and otherwise reads once, few, many or a size class.

v_call,d_call,clone_size,j_call,cdr3_aa,cdr3_nt
TRBV2,TRBD2,few,TRBJ2-3,CASSEVLGGARDTQYF,TGTGCCAGCAGTGAAGTGCTCGGGGGGGCCAGGGATACGCAGTATTTT
TRBV5-4,-,few,TRBJ1-6,CASSLGGALYNSPLHF,TGTGCCAGCAGCTTGGGCGGGGCACTCTATAATTCACCCCTCCACTTT
TRBV5-1,TRBD1,-,TRBJ1-4,CASSLAGQGPNEKLFF,TGCGCCAGCAGCTTGGCTGGACAGGGTCCTAATGAAAAACTGTTTTTT
TRBV5-5,-,few,TRBJ1-5,CASSSTGWGNQPQHF,TGTGCCAGCAGCTCGACAGGTTGGGGCAATCAGCCCCAGCATTTT
TRBV29-1,TRBD2,many,TRBJ2-7,CSVARPGGSSYEQYF,TGCAGCGTCGCCAGACCGGGGGGTAGCTCCTACGAGCAGTACTTC
TRBV4-1,TRBD2,-,TRBJ2-1,CASSQGTSGVDEQFF,TGCGCCAGCAGCCAAGGGACTAGCGGGGTCGATGAGCAGTTCTTC
TRBV7-2,-,few,TRBJ2-2,CASSSIQGGTGELFF,TGTGCCAGCAGCTCAATCCAGGGGGGCACCGGGGAGCTGTTTTTT
TRBV12-3/TRBV12-4,-,-,TRBJ2-5,CASSLGQPAQYF,TGTGCCAGCAGTTTAGGACAGCCCGCCCAGTACTTC
TRBV7-9,TRBD1,few,TRBJ1-5,CASSLGGQGAQPQHF,TGTGCCAGCAGCTTAGGGGGACAGGGGGCTCAGCCCCAGCATTTT
TRBV7-6,-,-,TRBJ2-1,CASTEGGYNEQFF,TGTGCCAGCACCGAAGGGGGATACAATGAGCAGTTCTTC
TRBV6-5,TRBD1,many,TRBJ2-7,CASSRDRVYEQYF,TGTGCCAGCAGTCGGGACAGGGTCTACGAGCAGTACTTC
TRBV6-5,-,many,TRBJ1-2,CASSYRQGGGYTF,TGTGCCAGCAGTTACCGGCAGGGAGGTGGCTACACCTTC
TRBV24-1,-,-,TRBJ2-1,CATSDLPPYNEQFF,TGTGCCACCAGTGATTTACCCCCGTACAATGAGCAGTTCTTC
TRBV6-5,TRBD1,few,TRBJ1-1,CASSYRQGATEAFF,TGTGCCAGCAGTTACAGACAGGGGGCCACTGAAGCTTTCTTT
TRBV14,TRBD1,-,TRBJ2-5,CASSQDGTGGETQYF,TGTGCCAGCAGCCAAGACGGGACAGGGGGAGAGACCCAGTACTTC
TRBV27,-,-,TRBJ2-7,CASSSTDRYPYEQYF,TGTGCCAGCAGTTCAACGGACAGATACCCCTACGAGCAGTACTTC
TRBV4-1,-,many,TRBJ2-7,CASSDSYEQYF,TGCGCCAGCTCGGACAGCTACGAGCAGTACTTC
TRBV12-3/TRBV12-4,-,few,TRBJ2-7,CASSSRTETYEQYF,TGTGCCAGCAGTTCCCGGACAGAGACCTACGAGCAGTACTTC
TRBV5-5,-,-,TRBJ1-2,CASSLSRSNYGYTF,TGTGCCAGCAGCTTGTCGAGGAGTAACTATGGCTACACCTTC
TRBV6-2/TRBV6-3,-,-,TRBJ1-5,CASSYFAGVYNQPQHF,TGTGCCAGCAGTTACTTCGCAGGGGTCTACAATCAGCCCCAGCATTTT
TRBV4-1,-,-,TRBJ2-4,CASSQDYSETATIQYF,TGCGCCAGCAGCCAAGATTACTCGGAGACAGCAACCATTCAGTACTTC
TRBV6-5,-,-,TRBJ1-1,CASSHRSDTEAFF,TGTGCCAGCAGTCACCGCTCTGACACTGAAGCTTTCTTT
TRBV7-2,TRBD1,many,TRBJ1-6,CASSPQGNSPLHF,TGTGCCAGCAGCCCACAGGGGAATTCACCCCTCCACTTT
TRBV6-6,-,many,TRBJ2-7,CASSYGRGYYEQYF,TGTGCCAGCAGTTACGGACGGGGGTACTACGAGCAGTACTTC
TRBV5-4,-,few,TRBJ1-2,CASSQESLYGYTF,TGTGCCAGCAGCCAGGAAAGTCTCTATGGCTACACCTTC
TRBV27,-,-,TRBJ2-1,CASSPAGNSYNEQFF,TGTGCCAGCAGCCCCGCCGGGAACTCCTACAATGAGCAGTTCTTC
TRBV5-1,-,few,TRBJ1-6,CASNRGDNSPLHF,TGCGCCAGCAACCGGGGCGATAATTCACCCCTCCACTTT
TRBV5-1,TRBD2,-,TRBJ2-1,CASTPPSLAANEQFF,TGCGCCAGCACCCCCCCGAGCCTAGCGGCTAATGAGCAGTTCTTC
TRBV5-1,-,-,TRBJ1-6,CASSLVGGRESPLHF,TGCGCCAGCAGCTTGGTGGGGGGGCGAGAATCACCCCTCCACTTT
TRBV6-5,-,few,TRBJ1-1,CASREQGGITEAFF,TGTGCCAGCAGAGAACAGGGAGGCATCACTGAAGCTTTCTTT
TRBV3-1,-,-,TRBJ2-7,CASSQRQGVYEQYF,TGTGCCAGCAGCCAACGGCAGGGCGTTTACGAGCAGTACTTC